Below, 20 T cell receptor beta chains from the same sample are listed, as sequenced in a study of T cell clonotyping in hematopoietic cell transplantation. The assay was immunoSEQ multiplex PCR, and TCRdb's table has in-frame clones only and misses some. The sample consists of about 44,000 clones, roughly 94% of them appearing once. The material sequenced was peripheral blood mononuclear cells. These receptor sequences come from a woman aged 45-65 years in good health. Some clones in this sample may be carry-over from other donors' samples.

V and J are TRBV5-1 and TRBJ1-2, with 12 bases matching TRBD1. Germline trimming cut 4 bases from V and 4 bases from J; bases unmatched to any gene: 8. The CDR3 contains 16 residues. Germline V lookup: CDR1 SGHRS, CDR2 YFSETQ. In nucleotides, the CDR3 is TGCGCCAGCAGCACCGGGACAGGGGGCGGGAGCTATGGCTACACCTTC. It encodes CASSTGTGGGSYGYTF.

The chain recombines TRBV15 with TRBJ2-3, with D uncertain. V lost 1 base to trimming and J lost 2 bases, with 7 bases between them. The V gene's germline CDR1 is LNHNV and CDR2 YYDKDF (reference sequence). This CDR3 contains 14 residues. The CDR3 DNA is TGTGCCACCAGCAGAGCCCTTTTCACAGATACGCAGTATTTT. This codes for CATSRALFTDTQYF.

The chain recombines TRBV29-1 with TRBJ2-1, with a weak D call TRBD1 (6 bases). This CDR3 has 13 residues. The V gene's germline CDR1 is SQVTM and CDR2 ANQGSEA. The V and J ends lost 3 bases and 6 bases respectively, with 12 bases between them. CDR3 coding DNA: TGCAGCGTTGATGACAGGACAACCAATGAGCAGTTCTTC. This translates into CSVDDRTTNEQFF.

The rearrangement uses TRBV19 and TRBJ1-6, with no clear D. The V gene's germline CDR1 is LNHDA and CDR2 SQIVND (reference sequence). The CDR3 contains 13 residues. V was pared by 3 bases and J by 9 bases, with 9 bases between. CDR3 nucleotide sequence: TGTGCCAGTAGTATGGGTGAGGTTTCACCCCTCCACTTT. It is translated as CASSMGEVSPLHF.

The chain recombines TRBV15 with TRBJ1-5; D is possibly TRBD1 (6 bases). The V end was cut by 1 base, the J end by 5 bases, with 21 bases between. CDR3 length: 18 residues. CDR1 is LNHNV, CDR2 YYDKDF, per germline (reference sequence). The CDR3 sequence is CATSRASLGGVEDQPQHF. The CDR3 coding sequence is TGTGCCACCAGCAGAGCGTCCCTGGGGGGCGTCGAGGATCAGCCCCAGCATTTT.

The chain has TRBV5-6 and TRBJ2-1, with D perhaps TRBD2 (6 bases). Deletions cut 3 bases from V and 15 bases from J, with 16 bases between. Germline CDR1 reads SGHDT; CDR2 reads YYEEEE. This CDR3 spans 12 amino acids. The CDR3 here is CASSSPGLLAFF. DNA for the CDR3: TGTGCCAGCAGCTCCCCGGGACTCCTGGCGTTCTTC.

This clone was detected a few times. CDR3 in DNA: TGTGCCACCAGCAGAGCTACAGGGGAGCAGTACTTC. Amino acid sequence: CATSRATGEQYF. The chain employs TRBV15 and TRBJ2-7; TRBD1 might be the D (6 bases). Trimming left V 1 base short and J 7 bases short, with 8 bases between. Germline lookup yields CDR1 LNHNV and CDR2 YYDKDF (reference sequence). This CDR3 is 12 amino acids long.

V and J are TRBV30 and TRBJ2-7; 11 bases map to TRBD2. This CDR3 contains 16 residues. Germline CDR1 is GTSNPN and CDR2 is SVGIG (reference sequence). J lost 4 bases, V lost 1 base, and 9 bases had no gene match. The CDR3 protein is CAWSGGSSGGPYEQYF. CDR3 DNA: TGTGCCTGGAGTGGGGGGTCTAGCGGGGGGCCTTACGAGCAGTACTTC.

The gene calls are TRBV5-8 and TRBJ1-3; D remains unclear. The V and J ends lost 0 bases and 3 bases respectively, with 10 bases between them. CDR1 is SGHTS, CDR2 YDEGEE, per germline. The CDR3 covers 15 residues. CDR3 sequence reads: CASSLGSGYGNTIYF. DNA of the CDR3: TGTGCCAGCAGCTTGGGATCGGGCTATGGAAACACCATATATTTT.

The gene calls are TRBV28 and TRBJ1-5; a possible D gene is TRBD1 (5 bases). Germline assignment: CDR1 MDHEN and CDR2 SYDVKM. V was pared by 3 bases and J by 2 bases, with 8 bases between. This CDR3 has 14 residues. The DNA for the CDR3 is TGTGCCAGCAGTTTCGGGACCCGCAATCAGCCCCAGCATTTT. Translating it yields CASSFGTRNQPQHF.

V and J are TRBV6-5 and TRBJ2-5; D may match TRBD1 or TRBD2 (5 bases each). V lost 0 bases and J 2 bases, leaving 10 bases between the germline ends. The CDR3 is 15 residues long. The V gene's germline CDR1 is MNHEY and CDR2 SVGAGI. The CDR3 loop is CASSYSGGGQETQYF. In DNA, the CDR3 is TGTGCCAGCAGTTACTCAGGTGGGGGACAAGAGACCCAGTACTTC.

The rearrangement links TRBV7-9 to TRBJ2-7, with D uncertain. V was shortened by 3 bases and J by 3 bases, with 6 bases between the two germline ends. Germline V gene sequence: CDR1 SEHNR, CDR2 FQNEAQ (reference sequence). The CDR3 has 12 amino acids. CDR3 nucleotide sequence: TGTGCCAGCAGCTTTTATGTCTACGAGCAGTACTTC. It codes for CASSFYVYEQYF.

J is TRBJ2-7 and V is TRBV5-4; D uncertain. CDR1 is SGHNT, CDR2 YYREEE, per germline (reference sequence). V gave up 0 bases and J gave up 3 bases, with 16 bases separating them. The CDR3 extends over 16 amino acids. CDR3 sequence (DNA): TGTGCCAGCAGCTTGGGACTGGGCGGAGCCTTCTACGAGCAGTACTTC. Protein product: CASSLGLGGAFYEQYF.

CDR3 DNA: TGCAGCGTTGAAGGTGACCGAACAAACTATGGCTACACCTTC. This translates into CSVEGDRTNYGYTF. The gene calls are TRBV29-1 and TRBJ1-2; D is unclear. Trimming stripped 1 base from V and 2 bases from J, with 11 bases between. The germline V gene encodes CDR1 SQVTM and CDR2 ANQGSEA. The CDR3 consists of 14 residues.

The CDR3 region has the DNA TGTGCCAGCAGTGAATTCGCAGGGGGAAACACTGAAGCTTTCTTT. This translates into CASSEFAGGNTEAFF. The rearrangement uses TRBV25-1 and TRBJ1-1; 7 nucleotides agree with TRBD1. J was trimmed by 2 bases and V by 1 base; bases with no gene match: 4. Germline CDR1 is MGHDK and CDR2 is SYGVNS. This CDR3 is 15 amino acids long.

This clone was picked up one time. The chain has TRBV4-1 and TRBJ1-6, with D maybe TRBD1 (5 bases). The length of the CDR3 is 17 residues. V gave up 1 base and J gave up 7 bases, with 17 bases separating them. CDR1 is MGHRA, CDR2 YSYEKL, per germline. The DNA of the CDR3 is TGCGCCAGCAGCCAAGGGGGTAGAGGAGGGGAAAATTCACCCCTCCACTTT. It yields the protein CASSQGGRGGENSPLHF.

V usage is TRBV2 and J usage is TRBJ1-2; D gene uncertain. The germline CDR1 and CDR2 sequences are SNHLY and FYNNEI. V was shortened by 6 bases and J by 8 bases, with 19 bases between the two germline ends. The CDR3 extends over 14 amino acids. DNA for the CDR3: TGTGCCAGCAGCAACACACCGGACGCGGGCGGCTACACCTTC. Residues: CASSNTPDAGGYTF. Full variable domain (rest looked up from reference TRBV2 and TRBJ1-2): EPEVTQTPSHQVTQMGQEVILRCVPISNHLYFYWYRQILGQKVEFLVSFYNNEISEKSEIFDDQFSVERPDGSNFTLKIRSTKLEDSAMYFCASSNTPDAGGYTFGSGTRLTVV.

CDR3 loop: CASSEVAGASYEQYF. The CDR3 DNA reads as TGTGCCAGCAGTGAAGTAGCGGGGGCCTCCTACGAGCAGTACTTC. The J gene is TRBJ2-7, the V gene TRBV6-1; 9 bases fit TRBD2. V was clipped by 1 base and J by 0 bases; unmatched bases: 1. This CDR3 has 15 amino acids. Looked up from germline, CDR1 is MNHNS and CDR2 is SASEGT.

The genes are TRBV4-3 and TRBJ1-3; D might be TRBD1 (6 bases). Trimming pared 0 bases from V and 10 bases from J, leaving 13 bases between. CDR3 length equals 14 residues. Germline lookup yields CDR1 LGHNA and CDR2 YSLEER. The CDR3 DNA reads as TGCGCCAGCAGCCAAGACACAGGGCGAACAACCATATATTTT. It yields the protein CASSQDTGRTTIYF.

The rearrangement uses TRBV28 and TRBJ2-3; TRBD2 might be the D (5 bases). V shed 5 bases and J shed 2 bases, with 20 bases lying between them. The CDR3 spans 17 residues. The V gene's germline CDR1 is MDHEN and CDR2 SYDVKM. This CDR3 is CASSPQGPSGLTDTQYF. In DNA form, the CDR3 reads TGTGCCAGCAGTCCCCAAGGTCCCAGCGGTCTCACAGATACGCAGTATTTT.